A selection of T cell receptor beta chains follows, all from one sample in a study of blood T cell repertoires in COVID-19. This table comes from immunoSEQ multiplex PCR, and its TCRdb copy is limited to in-frame clones, with some not included. The sample holds 350,000 or so clones, approximately 87% seen once. The sample was peripheral blood. These receptors were taken from a woman between 25 and 40 years old with COVID-19, enrolled during active disease. CDR3s include the opening cysteine and the closing phenylalanine or tryptophan. A D gene is named only where the DNA matches it firmly. Expanded clones are given a class, and other clones once, few, many or no size at all.

j_gene | v_gene | d_gene | abundance | CDR3nt | CDR3aa
TRBJ2-7 | TRBV7-2 | . | many | TGTGCCAGCAGCTTAACAGGGACCGAGCAGTACTTC | CASSLTGTEQYF
TRBJ1-1 | TRBV7-6 | . | . | TGTGCCAGCAGTTCCCAAAGGGGTCAACCGAACACTGAAGCTTTCTTT | CASSSQRGQPNTEAFF
TRBJ2-2 | TRBV10-3 | . | . | TGTGCCATGTTAGCGGCAAACGCGAACACCGGGGAGCTGTTTTTT | CAMLAANANTGELFF
TRBJ1-3 | TRBV3-1/TRBV3-2 | . | . | TGTGCCAGCAGCCTCCCCGCGCGGGGCTTGGGAGGAAACACCATATATTTT | CASSLPARGLGGNTIYF
TRBJ1-3 | TRBV9 | . | . | TGTGCCAGCAGCGTAGTCTCAAGCTATGGAAACACCATATATTTT | CASSVVSSYGNTIYF
TRBJ1-1 | TRBV30 | . | once | TGTGCCTGGAGTGTCCGATACATGAACACTGAAGCTTTCTTT | CAWSVRYMNTEAFF
TRBJ2-1 | TRBV5-8 | TRBD2 | few | TGTGCCAGCAGCTTGGGGGGACTAGCGGGAGCCCCTGAGCAGTTCTTC | CASSLGGLAGAPEQFF
TRBJ1-5 | TRBV2 | . | . | TGTGCCAGCAGAGAACAGGGCCATAGCAATCAGCCCCAGCATTTT | CASREQGHSNQPQHF
TRBJ1-5 | TRBV24-1 | . | . | TGTGCCACCGCTACAGGGACGCAGCCCCAGCATTTT | CATATGTQPQHF
TRBJ1-3 | TRBV19 | . | . | TGTGCCAGTAATCGGCCCGGAGCCGAAAACACCATATATTTT | CASNRPGAENTIYF
TRBJ1-4 | TRBV7-9 | TRBD1 | . | TGTGCCAGCAGCCTAGGGACAGGGGCTAATGAAAAACTGTTTTTT | CASSLGTGANEKLFF
TRBJ1-1 | TRBV28 | . | once | TGTGCCAGCACCCCGCCTGGCAGGGGATTCACTGAAGCTTTCTTT | CASTPPGRGFTEAFF
TRBJ2-3 | TRBV30 | TRBD2 | . | TGTGCCTGGAGTGTAGCACTAGCGGGAGGTCAAGCGCAGTATTTT | CAWSVALAGGQAQYF
TRBJ1-5 | TRBV12-3/TRBV12-4 | . | . | TGTGCCAGCAGTTTATCGGGTCAGCCCCAGCATTTT | CASSLSGQPQHF
TRBJ2-1 | TRBV6-5 | . | . | TGTGCCAGCAGCAGGGACTCCTACAATGAGCAGTTCTTC | CASSRDSYNEQFF
TRBJ2-5 | TRBV9 | . | . | TGTGCCAGCAGCCCCCACAGGAGTGCAGAGACCCAGTACTTC | CASSPHRSAETQYF
TRBJ2-1 | TRBV18 | TRBD2 | . | TGTGCCAGCTCACCACCAGGTAGCGGGAGGCTCTCATTCCTCAATGAGCAGTTCTTC | CASSPPGSGRLSFLNEQFF
TRBJ1-1 | TRBV5-4 | . | . | TGTGCCAGCAGCGGTAGAGGCGGGCCAACTGAAGCTTTCTTT | CASSGRGGPTEAFF
TRBJ1-4 | TRBV19 | . | . | TGTGCCAGTAGTACAGGGATTCTTTCGGAAAAACTGTTTTTT | CASSTGILSEKLFF
TRBJ2-7 | TRBV19 | TRBD1 | . | TGTGCCAGTAGTATAGTCGAGGGGACAGGACTCTACGAGCAGTACTTC | CASSIVEGTGLYEQYF
TRBJ2-6 | TRBV7-8 | . | . | TGTGCCAGCAGCTTCGTACTAGCCGGGAGCTCTGGGGCCAACGTCCTGACTTTC | CASSFVLAGSSGANVLTF
TRBJ2-7 | TRBV7-9 | . | . | TGTGCCAGCACCCTTAGGGGCACCTACGAGCAGTACTTC | CASTLRGTYEQYF
TRBJ2-1 | TRBV10-3 | . | . | TGTGCCATCAGTGAGGGACAGCTGTACAATGAGCAGTTCTTC | CAISEGQLYNEQFF
TRBJ2-7 | TRBV5-6 | . | . | TGTGCCAGCAGCTTGGTCAGGGTCGGTGAGCAGTACTTC | CASSLVRVGEQYF
TRBJ1-5 | TRBV24-1 | . | once | TGTGCCACCAGTGAGCCAGGGGCTCGTCAGCCCCAGCATTTT | CATSEPGARQPQHF
TRBJ2-1 | TRBV6-5 | TRBD2 | . | TGTGCCAGCAGTCCAGCGGGAGGGCCCTACAATGAGCAGTTCTTC | CASSPAGGPYNEQFF
TRBJ1-1 | TRBV28 | TRBD1 | . | TGTGCCAGCAGAAAGGACAGGGGGTATTCCGCTTTCTTT | CASRKDRGYSAFF
TRBJ1-3 | TRBV27 | . | few | TGTGCCAGCAGTTTACGTCCAGTCTCTGGAAACACCATATATTTT | CASSLRPVSGNTIYF
TRBJ1-4 | TRBV4-1 | . | . | TGCGCCAGCAGCCAAGAAGGCGGGGGGCGGTTTGAAAAACTGTTTTTT | CASSQEGGGRFEKLFF
TRBJ2-5 | TRBV10-1 | TRBD2 | . | TGCGCCAGCAGTGAGTCAGGACTAGCGTCGGAGACCCAGTACTTC | CASSESGLASETQYF
TRBJ2-4 | TRBV4-2 | . | . | TGTGCCAGCAGCCAACCCCCGGCGGACATTCAGTACTTC | CASSQPPADIQYF
TRBJ2-2 | TRBV6-1 | TRBD2 | . | TGTGCCAGCAGTGTTAGCGGGGTTTCAGGAGCCGGGGAGCTGTTTTTT | CASSVSGVSGAGELFF
TRBJ1-4 | TRBV28 | TRBD1 | . | TGTGCCAGCAGTCCAAGGGACAGGGGTCTTAATGAAAAACTGTTTTTT | CASSPRDRGLNEKLFF
TRBJ1-2 | TRBV6-6 | . | . | TGTGCCAGCAGTTACTCTGGGGACGGGAGCTATGGCTACACCTTC | CASSYSGDGSYGYTF
TRBJ2-1 | TRBV7-9 | TRBD1 | . | TGTGCCAGCAGCACTTTGCCGGGACAGGGTCGTCCCAGTCCCTACAATGAGCAGTTCTTC | CASSTLPGQGRPSPYNEQFF
TRBJ2-1 | TRBV7-2 | TRBD2 | . | TGTGCCAGCAGCCTCCAAGCGGGAGGGGTTTCCTACAATGAGCAGTTCTTC | CASSLQAGGVSYNEQFF
TRBJ2-7 | TRBV5-1 | . | . | TGCGCCAGCAGCTTGGGGGACAATCCCCCCGAGCAGTACTTC | CASSLGDNPPEQYF
TRBJ2-5 | TRBV2 | TRBD2 | . | TGTGCCAGCAGTGAGGGGACTAGCGGAAGAGAGACCCAGTACTTC | CASSEGTSGRETQYF
TRBJ1-5 | TRBV28 | . | . | TGTGCCAGCAGCCCGTCCCCCGGGGGGCAGGGCAATCAGCCCCAGCATTTT | CASSPSPGGQGNQPQHF
TRBJ2-7 | TRBV27 | TRBD1 | . | TGTGCCAGCAGTGCAGGGACAGGGGGGGCCTACGAGCAGTACTTC | CASSAGTGGAYEQYF
TRBJ1-6 | TRBV6-1 | . | . | TGTGCCAGCAGTGAAGCGAGGGCCGCGAATTCACCCCTCCACTTT | CASSEARAANSPLHF
TRBJ1-5 | TRBV9 | . | . | TGTGCCAGCAGCTCCGGGACTGCTAGCAATCAGCCCCAGCATTTT | CASSSGTASNQPQHF
TRBJ2-7 | TRBV7-9 | TRBD2 | . | TGTGCCAGCAGCTTAGTGTCTAGCGGAGGTGGGGAGCAGTACTTC | CASSLVSSGGGEQYF
TRBJ2-1 | TRBV6-5 | TRBD1 | once | TGTGCCAGCAGTTACATCTCAGGGGGCAATGAGCAGTTCTTC | CASSYISGGNEQFF
TRBJ2-5 | TRBV4-1 | TRBD1 | . | TGCGCCAGCAGCCGCCTCCCTCTGACAGGGCGTGGAGAGACCCAGTACTTC | CASSRLPLTGRGETQYF
TRBJ1-3 | TRBV28 | TRBD1 | . | TGTGCCAGCAGTCCGGACAGGGGCAAGTACTCTGGAAACACCATATATTTT | CASSPDRGKYSGNTIYF
TRBJ1-5 | TRBV20-1 | . | . | TGCAGTGCTGCCAGAAATCTGGCCCAGCATTTT | CSAARNLAQHF
TRBJ2-3 | TRBV19 | . | . | TGTGCCAGTAGTATAGCTCGGCAGGGCGCAGATACGCAGTATTTT | CASSIARQGADTQYF
TRBJ2-2 | TRBV4-1 | TRBD1 | . | TGCGCCAGCAGCCAATTGGGACAGGGTATACGGGAGCTGTTTTTT | CASSQLGQGIRELFF
TRBJ2-5 | TRBV3-1/TRBV3-2 | . | . | TGTGCCAGCAGCCAAGGAACCAGGCCTGGGGAGACCCAGTACTTC | CASSQGTRPGETQYF